A selection of T cell receptor beta chains follows, all from one sample in a study of early T cells in non-severe SARS-CoV-2 infection. MiXCR was run by TCRdb on the 5' RACE reads, yielding one entry per CDR3 protein. Seen here are some 80,000 distinct CDR3 sequences, 9.5% to 15% observed once, and the top ten hold around 15%. Sequences were derived from whole blood, sampled at baseline. These receptors were collected from an adult who was a healthcare worker with PCR-confirmed SARS-CoV-2 infection or an uninfected control (not recorded which). The donor label of this sample is uncertain. Both conserved end residues are part of each CDR3. The order of the fields is clone size, V gene, J gene, D gene, CDR3 DNA, CDR3 protein. A D gene is named only where the DNA matches it firmly. Size tells how often a clone was seen (once, few, many) or the class of an expanded clone, and some rows leave it out.

once	TRBV6-5	TRBJ2-7	NA	TGTGCCAGCAGTAAAGGGTTCTCCTACGAGCAGTACTTC	CASSKGFSYEQYF
many	TRBV7-3	TRBJ2-1	NA	TGTGCCAGCAGCTTAGCGCGGGAACCCTACAATGAGCAGTTCTTC	CASSLAREPYNEQFF
many	TRBV4-2	TRBJ1-2	NA	TGTGCCAGCAGCCAAGAGGCGACACCGAACTATGGCTACACCTTC	CASSQEATPNYGYTF
NA	TRBV5-6	TRBJ2-1	NA	TGTGCCAGCAGCTTGCGGGGACACCACCGTGACAATGAGCAGTTCTTC	CASSLRGHHRDNEQFF
few	TRBV6-2/TRBV6-3	TRBJ2-7	NA	TGTGCCAGCAGTTTATGGAACTCCTACGAGCAGTACTTC	CASSLWNSYEQYF
many	TRBV20-1	TRBJ1-1	TRBD1	TGCAGTGCTCGCACCGCAGGGGGCACTGAAGCTTTCTTT	CSARTAGGTEAFF
NA	TRBV18	TRBJ1-1	NA	TGTGCCAGCTCACCCGCCCGGGGTGCGAACACTGAAGCTTTCTTT	CASSPARGANTEAFF
NA	TRBV7-8	TRBJ2-2	TRBD2	TGTGCCAGCAGCCTTAGCGGGAGTCGCTCGAACACCGGGGAGCTGTTTTTT	CASSLSGSRSNTGELFF
many	TRBV20-1	TRBJ2-7	NA	TGCAGTGCTAGAGATCCCAGGGGGGCGACCTACGAGCAGTACTTC	CSARDPRGATYEQYF
few	TRBV19	TRBJ2-7	NA	TGTGCCAGTAGTACCAAAGGGGGGTATGTCCACGAGCAGTACTTC	CASSTKGGYVHEQYF
NA	TRBV27	TRBJ2-7	NA	TGTGCCAGCAGTTTTAGGGGGACATCCTACGAGCAGTACTTC	CASSFRGTSYEQYF
few	TRBV29-1	TRBJ1-1	NA	TGCAGCGTTGAAAGACAGACCGATACTGAAGCTTTCTTT	CSVERQTDTEAFF
NA	TRBV20-1	TRBJ2-7	TRBD2	TGCAGTGCTAGCTTGGCGGGAGGAAGGTACGAGCAGTACTTC	CSASLAGGRYEQYF
many	TRBV18	TRBJ1-2	TRBD1	TGTGCCAGCTCACCGACAGGGGCTAACTATGGCTACACCTTC	CASSPTGANYGYTF
NA	TRBV7-9	TRBJ1-2	NA	TGTGCCAGCAGCTACGATGAGGGACCTACCCGGGGCTACACCTTC	CASSYDEGPTRGYTF
many	TRBV12-3/TRBV12-4	TRBJ1-3	NA	TGTGCCAGCAGGCGACTACAGTTAAACTCTGGAAACACCATATATTTT	CASRRLQLNSGNTIYF
many	TRBV7-8	TRBJ2-1	TRBD2	TGTGCCAGCAGCTTAGCGTTTAGCGGGAGCTCGTTTGAGCAGTTCTTC	CASSLAFSGSSFEQFF
few	TRBV4-2	TRBJ2-3	TRBD2	TGTGCCAGCAGCCAAGTAGTCCCTAGCGGGGAGGATACGCAGTATTTT	CASSQVVPSGEDTQYF
NA	TRBV6-6	TRBJ1-1	NA	TGTGCCAGCAGTTACCGAACTCCCGGGACGGAAGCTTTCTTT	CASSYRTPGTEAFF
NA	TRBV18	TRBJ2-7	NA	TGTGCCAGCTCACCTCCTGGCGTACAGGGAAGCTACGAGCAGTACTTC	CASSPPGVQGSYEQYF
NA	TRBV12-3/TRBV12-4	TRBJ1-1	NA	TGTGCCAGCAGTTTTTCCAACACTGAAGCTTTCTTT	CASSFSNTEAFF
many	TRBV6-1	TRBJ1-2	NA	TGTGCCAGCACCCACGGGAAAAACTATGGCTACACCTTC	CASTHGKNYGYTF
NA	TRBV6-6	TRBJ2-1	TRBD2	TGTGCCAGCAGATCGAAGGGGACTAGCGGGAGTTCCCATGAGCAGTTCTTC	CASRSKGTSGSSHEQFF
few	TRBV19	TRBJ1-2	NA	TGTGCCAGTAGTATTAAAGGATACGGGATATATGGCTACACCTTC	CASSIKGYGIYGYTF
few	TRBV4-2	TRBJ2-7	NA	TGTGCCAGCAGCCAAGATATGACGCGGGGTTCCTACGAGCAGTACTTC	CASSQDMTRGSYEQYF
many	TRBV12-3/TRBV12-4	TRBJ1-1	TRBD1	TGTGCCAGCAGTCCACGGACAGGGTTCGAAGCTTTCTTT	CASSPRTGFEAFF
NA	TRBV10-3	TRBJ1-1	NA	TGTGCCATCACCCTCGGGGGTAGTTCCCCTGAAGCTTTCTTT	CAITLGGSSPEAFF
NA	TRBV7-2	TRBJ2-3	NA	TGTGCCAGCAGCTTAGTTCGGACTACAGATACGCAGTATTTT	CASSLVRTTDTQYF
many	TRBV12-3/TRBV12-4	TRBJ1-2	NA	TGTGCCAGCACTCAGGGTTATGGCTACACCTTC	CASTQGYGYTF
many	TRBV14	TRBJ2-1	NA	TGTGCCAGCAGCCCCAGCTGGGGGGCATGGGGCCACAATGAGCAGTTCTTC	CASSPSWGAWGHNEQFF
few	TRBV24-1	TRBJ1-2	NA	TGTGCCACCCCTGAACACCGGCGCGACTATGGCTACACCTTC	CATPEHRRDYGYTF
many	TRBV18	TRBJ1-2	NA	TGTGCCAGCTCACCAACGGGGACCTATGGCTACACCTTC	CASSPTGTYGYTF
few	TRBV25-1	TRBJ2-2	TRBD1	TGTGCCAGCAGTGATTTTGACAGGGGAGGTTCCGGGGAGCTGTTTTTT	CASSDFDRGGSGELFF
NA	TRBV27	TRBJ2-3	NA	TGTGCCAGCAGTCCAGCGGGTTACACAGATACGCAGTATTTT	CASSPAGYTDTQYF
few	TRBV10-3	TRBJ2-1	TRBD2	TGTGCCATCAGTGATCCGGGACTAGCGGGGAATGAGCAGTTCTTC	CAISDPGLAGNEQFF